This T cell receptor (beta chain) appears in the sequencing data of a study of T cells in Graves' hyperthyroidism and ophthalmopathy. At least ten counts were recorded for this clonotype. Antigen unknown. Trimming left V 6 bases short and J 4 bases short, with 13 bases between. The V gene's germline CDR1 is SGHDN and CDR2 FVKESK. This CDR3 has 14 amino acids. TCR beta CDR3 sequences were amplified from RNA transcripts. The study used the HTBI primer set for a first-round RT-PCR of the TCR CDR3. TCRdb redid the calling of the multiplex PCR reads with MiXCR, one entry per CDR3 protein. Of some 600,000 distinct CDR3 sequences listed, approximately 15% are singletons. Study-wide points: Also found in blood were most expanded thyroid clonotypes above 0.001.

The receptor was derived from a woman aged 25 to 39 with Graves' hyperthyroidism that later progressed to Graves' ophthalmopathy. The chain has TRBV14 and TRBJ2-1, with D tentatively TRBD2 (6 bases). Sequencing was performed on blood. The DNA of the CDR3 is TGTGCCAGCAGTGTCCTAGCGAGATACAATGAGCAGTTCTTC. Translated, it gives CASSVLARYNEQFF. Full variable domain (rest looked up from reference TRBV14 and TRBJ2-1): EAGVTQFPSHSVIEKGQTVTLRCDPISGHDNLYWYRRVMGKEIKFLLHFVKESKQDESGMPNNRFLAERTGGTYSTLKVQPAELEDSGVYFCASSVLARYNEQFFGPGTRLTVL.